This T cell receptor beta chain derives from a study of blood T cell repertoires in COVID-19. Study context: Both acute and convalescent COVID-19 samples were obtained from the United States, Italy and Spain. PBMCs, B-cell-depleted T cells, or T cells were the source of the cDNA or gDNA that made up the material.

Authors' analysis steps: It was from reference gene primer amplification that nucleated cell counts were estimated. Clones were sequenced by immunoSEQ multiplex PCR, and TCRdb holds only the in-frame ones, with some missing. The V and J calls and clone size come from that table; D and trimming were worked out from the DNA. The sample consists of over 200,000 clones, 91% of them appearing once. Trimming stripped 4 bases from V and 4 bases from J, with 7 bases between. The germline CDR1 and CDR2 sequences are MNHEY and SMNVEV (reference sequence). The CDR3 sequence is 13 residues long. The sequencing sample was made of PBMCs or T cells enriched from blood (not recorded which). J is TRBJ1-4 and V is TRBV27; the D gene is possibly TRBD1 (6 bases). The TCR sequence derives from a human donor in a cohort exposed to, infected with or recovered from COVID-19 (not recorded which). The donor label of this sample is uncertain. In DNA, the CDR3 is TGTGCCAGCAGTTCGGACAGTAATGAAAAACTGTTTTTT. Encoded protein: CASSSDSNEKLFF.